The TCR beta chain under discussion was sequenced for a study of blood T cell repertoires in COVID-19. TCRdb keeps only in-frame clones here, not all; method: immunoSEQ multiplex PCR. Of 160,000 or so clones listed, 80% to 90% are singletons. Germline lookup yields CDR1 SNHLY and CDR2 FYNNEI. V gave up 6 bases and J gave up 2 bases; unmatched junction bases: 12. This CDR3 comprises 16 residues. The chain couples TRBV2 to TRBJ2-7, with 8 bases aligning to TRBD1. Sequenced material: peripheral blood. The sequence came from a woman aged 40 to 50 with acute or convalescent COVID-19. The CDR3 DNA reads as TGTGCCAGCAGGGCAGAGATAGGACAGGGCCCCTACGAGCAGTACTTC. Its translation: CASRAEIGQGPYEQYF.